This TCR beta chain came from a study of blood T cell repertoires in COVID-19. As for the study in general: COVID-19 samples, acute and convalescent, were from the United States, Italy and Spain.

Some clones are missing from TCRdb's copy, which holds only in-frame ones; the method was immunoSEQ multiplex PCR. Among roughly 87,000 clones listed, 89% were seen once. The sequence was collected from a woman older than 75 with active COVID-19. Sequencing used peripheral blood.

CDR3 nucleotide sequence: TGTGCCAGCAGCACCAACCCGGGCGGGACAGATACGCAGTATTTT. The encoded protein is CASSTNPGGTDTQYF. The rearrangement joins TRBV11-3 to TRBJ2-3; D might be TRBD2 (5 bases). With 5 bases removed from V and 3 bases from J, the gap between germline ends came to 15 bases. This CDR3 is 15 amino acids long. In germline, CDR1 is SGHNT, CDR2 YENEEA.